One and the same sample provided the 6 T cell receptor beta chains below, sequenced in a study of T cells in localized non-small cell lung cancer. Some clones are missing from TCRdb's copy, which holds only in-frame ones; the method was immunoSEQ multiplex PCR. The sample holds around 54,000 clones; approximately 90% are singletons and the top ten take over 15%. The material was peripheral blood, obtained before any cancer treatment. Receptors were obtained from a male donor at least 60 years old with stage III squamous cell lung carcinoma.

This chain uses TRBV28 with TRBJ2-7; the match to TRBD1 covers 7 bases. The germline V gene encodes CDR1 MDHEN and CDR2 SYDVKM. V was clipped by 4 bases and J by 0 bases; unmatched bases: 9. CDR3 length: 16 residues. CDR3 sequence reads: CASSSQGTPSSYEQYF. The CDR3 DNA sequence: TGTGCCAGCAGTTCACAGGGGACACCGAGCTCCTACGAGCAGTACTTC.

The CDR3 loop is CATSRDIRSSGSLDEQFF. CDR3 nucleotide sequence: TGTGCCACCAGCAGAGATATACGGTCTAGCGGGAGTCTCGATGAGCAGTTCTTC. The chain uses TRBV15 and TRBJ2-1, with 10 bases lining up with TRBD2. The ends lost 0 bases at V and 8 bases at J; junction bases unmatched: 13. The CDR3 sequence is 18 residues long. Per germline, CDR1 LNHNV and CDR2 YYDKDF (reference sequence).

The CDR3 loop is CASSGRTRGTSTDTQYF. CDR3 nucleotides: TGTGCCAGCAGCGGCCGGACTCGGGGTACTAGCACAGATACGCAGTATTTT. The chain joins TRBV11-1 to TRBJ2-3; weak D call: TRBD2 (5 bases). This CDR3 has 17 amino acids. Germline lookup yields CDR1 SGHAT and CDR2 FQDESV (reference sequence). The V end was cut by 5 bases, the J end by 0 bases, with 18 bases between. Together with reference TRBV11-1 and TRBJ2-3, the CDR3 gives the full variable domain: EAEVAQSPRYKITEKSQAVAFWCDPISGHATLYWYRQILGQGPELLVQFQDESVVDDSQLPKDRFSAERLKGVDSTLKIQPAELGDSAMYLCASSGRTRGTSTDTQYFGPGTRLTVL.

The chain carries TRBV2 and TRBJ1-2; D is possibly TRBD1 (5 bases). CDR3 size: 12 residues. V lost 3 bases to trimming and J lost 8 bases, with 10 bases between them. The germline V gene has CDR1 SNHLY and CDR2 FYNNEI. Here the CDR3 DNA reads TGTGCCAGCAGTGAGGAAGGGGCGGGCTACACCTTC. It encodes CASSEEGAGYTF.

The V call is TRBV19, the J call TRBJ1-2, with a tentative D call TRBD1 (5 bases). Germline V gene sequence: CDR1 LNHDA, CDR2 SQIVND (reference sequence). CDR3 length equals 13 residues. V lost 7 bases and J 2 bases, leaving 11 bases between the germline ends. As DNA, the CDR3 is TGTGCCAGTAAATTGGACAAGAACTATGGCTACACCTTC. This sequence encodes CASKLDKNYGYTF.

This chain uses TRBV18 with TRBJ2-5; the D gene is possibly TRBD2 (6 bases). In germline, CDR1 is KGHSH, CDR2 LQKENI. Trimming shortened V by 1 base and J by 2 bases, and 11 bases separated the two germline ends. The CDR3 sequence is 15 residues long. This CDR3 reads CASSPLVGLQETQYF. DNA for the CDR3: TGTGCCAGCTCACCACTGGTGGGACTTCAAGAGACCCAGTACTTC.